This TCR beta chain was found in a study of OX40 agonist ivuxolimab in advanced cancers. The table came from immunoSEQ multiplex PCR; TCRdb's copy has only in-frame clones and leaves some out. The repertoire holds 35,000 to 40,000 clones, with 82% as singletons. V lost 4 bases and J lost 12; bases outside the gene matches: 7. Per the germline V gene, CDR1 is SGHDT and CDR2 is YYEEEE. The CDR3 loop spans 13 amino acids. This chain joins TRBV5-6 and TRBJ2-7; 13 positions agree with TRBD2. The source is an adult with an advanced solid tumor such as melanoma, head and neck, liver or kidney cancer. The source material was CD4+ or CD8+ T cells sorted from blood, sampled in a trial of the OX40 agonist ivuxolimab. In DNA, the CDR3 is TGTGCCAGCAGCCCAGGGACTAGCGGGATACTGTACTTC. It specifies CASSPGTSGILYF.